The 22 T cell receptor beta chains reported below all come from one sample, sequenced in a study of OX40 agonist ivuxolimab in advanced cancers. Libraries were prepared by immunoSEQ multiplex PCR; TCRdb keeps only in-frame clonotypes and omits some of them. Among about 82,000 clones listed, about 82% were seen once. The sample consisted of CD4+ or CD8+ T cells sorted from blood, taken in a trial of the OX40 agonist ivuxolimab. These receptors originate from an adult with an advanced solid tumor such as melanoma, head and neck, liver or kidney cancer.

The sample holds one count of this clone. The gene calls are TRBV7-2 and TRBJ2-1; TRBD1 is a possible D gene (6 bases). The CDR3 is 17 residues long. The V gene lost 2 bases and the J gene lost 7 bases, with 21 bases spanning the gap. The germline gives CDR1 SGHTA, CDR2 FQGNSA. The CDR3 reads CASSLRPQTGQGNEQFF. The CDR3 nucleotides read TGTGCCAGCAGCTTAAGGCCCCAGACGGGACAAGGTAATGAGCAGTTCTTC.

As regards this clone: One end of the junction is discordant with germline, which a read error may explain. The genes are TRBV7-7 and TRBJ2-7; TRBD1 might be the D (6 bases). This CDR3 is built from 14 residues. Germline V gene sequence: CDR1 SSHAT, CDR2 FNYEAQ (reference sequence). CDR3 nucleotides: TGTGCTAGCAGCATTAGCGACAGGCCCTACGAGCAGTACTTC. This codes for CASSISDRPYEQYF.

This chain joins TRBV2 and TRBJ1-1, with D perhaps TRBD1 (6 bases). Germline values: CDR1 SNHLY, CDR2 FYNNEI. V was trimmed by 10 bases and J by 0 bases, leaving 12 bases between them. The CDR3 runs to 13 residues. The CDR3 here is CATRDRLNTEAFF. CDR3 DNA sequence: TGTGCCACTCGAGACAGGTTGAACACTGAAGCTTTCTTT.

The chain is built from TRBV13 and TRBJ2-1, with unresolved D. The CDR3 contains 11 residues. V lost 4 bases to trimming and J lost 8 bases, with 6 bases between them. Germline CDR1 reads PRHDT; CDR2 reads FYEKMQ (reference sequence). CDR3 loop: CASSWYDEQFF. CDR3 sequence (DNA): TGTGCCAGCAGCTGGTACGATGAGCAGTTCTTC. The full variable domain, rest sourced from reference TRBV13 and TRBJ2-1, is AAGVIQSPRHLIKEKRETATLKCYPIPRHDTVYWYQQGPGQDPQFLISFYEKMQSDKGSIPDRFSAQQFSDYHSELNMSSLELGDSALYFCASSWYDEQFFGPGTRLTVL.

The J gene is TRBJ1-2, the V gene TRBV4-3; D call uncertain. Trimming took off 0 bases at V and 9 bases at J, with 14 bases between the two ends. CDR1 and CDR2 from the germline V gene are LGHNA and YSLEER. This CDR3 contains 14 residues. The CDR3 DNA follows: TGCGCCAGCAGCCAAGATCCTCGGACGGGCCGCTACACCTTC. It yields the protein CASSQDPRTGRYTF.

The rearrangement joins TRBV5-1 to TRBJ2-1; TRBD2 matches at 15 bases. Germline CDR1 reads SGHRS; CDR2 reads YFSETQ. V lost 3 bases and J lost 5; bases outside the gene matches: 6. The CDR3 has 17 residues. For the CDR3, the DNA is TGCGCCAGCAGCTGGACTAGCGGGAGGGCCTTCGACAATGAGCAGTTCTTC. This codes for CASSWTSGRAFDNEQFF.

This clone was seen a single time. The chain combines TRBV11-2 with TRBJ1-1; D gene uncertain. V gave up 1 base and J gave up 5 bases, with 11 bases separating them. The CDR3 has 14 amino acids. Germline V gene data show CDR1 as SGHAT and CDR2 as FQNNGV. CDR3 region: CASSLGGVGTEAFF. DNA of the CDR3: TGTGCCAGCAGCTTAGGGGGTGTAGGGACTGAAGCTTTCTTT.

The CDR3 here is CASTGTPGYEQYF. The DNA of the CDR3 is TGTGCCAGCACCGGGACCCCCGGCTACGAGCAGTACTTC. The chain recombines TRBV18 with TRBJ2-7, with D possibly being TRBD1 or TRBD2 (5 bases each). Deletions cut 8 bases from V and 3 bases from J, with 14 bases between. Germline CDR1 and CDR2: KGHSH and LQKENI. This CDR3 is built from 13 residues. Complete variable domain (other parts from reference TRBV18 and TRBJ2-7): NAGVMQNPRHLVRRRGQEARLRCSPMKGHSHVYWYRQLPEEGLKFMVYLQKENIIDESGMPKERFSAEFPKEGPSILRIQQVVRGDSAAYFCASTGTPGYEQYFGPGTRLTVT.

The chain links TRBV5-1 to TRBJ1-1; D gene uncertain. This CDR3 comprises 13 residues. Trimming pared 4 bases from V and 2 bases from J, leaving 9 bases between. Germline values: CDR1 SGHRS, CDR2 YFSETQ. CDR3 DNA: TGCGCCAGCAGCCAAAGGGAAAACACTGAAGCTTTCTTT. Its translation is CASSQRENTEAFF. The variable domain in full, with the rest retrieved from reference TRBV5-1 and TRBJ1-1, is KAGVTQTPRYLIKTRGQQVTLSCSPISGHRSVSWYQQTPGQGLQFLFEYFSETQRNKGNFPGRFSGRQFSNSRSEMNVSTLELGDSALYLCASSQRENTEAFFGQGTRLTVV.

A word on this clone: The same CDR3 also results from other DNA sequences found in this sample. V gene TRBV5-1 combines with J gene TRBJ1-4, with TRBD1 matching 8 bases. V gave up 0 bases and J gave up 8 bases; unmatched junction bases: 6. CDR3 length: 15 amino acids. Per the germline V gene, CDR1 is SGHRS and CDR2 is YFSETQ. CDR3 nucleotide sequence: TGCGCCAGCAGCTTGGCTGGACAGGGCAGCGAAAAACTGTTTTTT. It codes for CASSLAGQGSEKLFF.

The CDR3: CASSEGGSRYGYTF. The DNA of the CDR3 is TGTGCCAGCAGTGAAGGGGGGAGTCGCTATGGCTACACCTTC. The chain couples TRBV6-1 to TRBJ1-2, with a tentative D call TRBD1 (5 bases). Germline lookup yields CDR1 MNHNS and CDR2 SASEGT. The CDR3 extends over 14 amino acids. The V end was cut by 1 base, the J end by 4 bases, with 10 bases between.

The chain carries TRBV19 and TRBJ1-2; 8 positions agree with TRBD1. V trimming: 4 bases; J trimming: 4 bases; junction bases outside the gene matches: 8. This CDR3 contains 15 residues. Germline V CDR1 and CDR2: LNHDA, SQIVND (reference sequence). The CDR3 spells CASSRQLDRAYGYTF. CDR3 DNA sequence: TGTGCCAGTAGTAGACAATTGGACAGGGCCTATGGCTACACCTTC.

V and J are TRBV11-2 and TRBJ2-3, with 12 positions matching TRBD2. The trim removed 5 bases at V and 0 bases at J, leaving 6 bases unmatched. CDR3 length: 17 amino acids. The germline gives CDR1 SGHAT, CDR2 FQNNGV. The CDR3 here is CASSPWTSGVSTDTQYF. CDR3 DNA: TGTGCCAGCAGCCCCTGGACTAGCGGGGTTAGCACAGATACGCAGTATTTT.

This clone was observed a few times. The chain employs TRBV2 and TRBJ1-2; 8 bases line up with TRBD1. The length of the CDR3 is 14 residues. The V and J ends lost 6 bases and 1 base, in that order; junction bases with no gene match: 4. Germline V gives CDR1 SNHLY, CDR2 FYNNEI. CDR3 residues: CASRPGQVNYGYTF. For the CDR3, the DNA is TGTGCCAGCAGGCCGGGACAGGTTAACTATGGCTACACCTTC.

This chain uses TRBV5-1 with TRBJ2-3; unclear D gene. CDR1 is SGHRS, CDR2 YFSETQ, per germline. The CDR3 is 13 amino acids. The V gene lost 4 bases and the J gene lost 0 bases, with 6 bases spanning the gap. CDR3 sequence reads: CASSGLSTDTQYF. Written as DNA, the CDR3 is TGCGCCAGCAGCGGGCTTAGCACAGATACGCAGTATTTT.

DNA for the CDR3: TGCGCCAGCAGCCAAGCGGCGGGGGGCCCCTACGAGCAGTACTTC. Protein: CASSQAAGGPYEQYF. This chain joins TRBV4-1 and TRBJ2-7; 8 bases align to TRBD2. CDR1 MGHRA and CDR2 YSYEKL come from the germline V gene. V lost 1 base and J lost 2; bases outside the gene matches: 4. The CDR3 is 15 residues long.

The chain is built from TRBV6-6 and TRBJ1-1, with TRBD1 matching over 9 bases. J lost 4 bases, V lost 5 bases, and 8 bases had no gene match. Germline V CDR1 and CDR2: MNHNY, SVGAGI (reference sequence). This CDR3 has 15 amino acids. CDR3 protein: CASSTGQGQGTEAFF. Written as DNA, the CDR3 is TGTGCCAGCAGTACCGGACAGGGGCAGGGCACTGAAGCTTTCTTT.

The V gene is TRBV30, the J gene TRBJ1-4; no definite D call. In germline, CDR1 is GTSNPN, CDR2 SVGIG (reference sequence). This CDR3 has 12 amino acids. V dropped 3 bases and J dropped 16 bases, with 18 bases sitting between them. CDR3 coding DNA: TGTGCCTGGAGACGGGCGGAGACCGCCGAGTTTTTT. Protein: CAWRRAETAEFF.

The chain is built from TRBV19 and TRBJ2-1; D remains ambiguous. The germline V gene has CDR1 LNHDA and CDR2 SQIVND (reference sequence). This CDR3 is 13 amino acids long. Trimming pared 6 bases from V and 5 bases from J, leaving 11 bases between. CDR3: CASRIPMHNEQFF. The CDR3 nucleotides read TGTGCCAGTAGGATCCCGATGCACAATGAGCAGTTCTTC.

The J gene is TRBJ1-5, the V gene TRBV19; D call uncertain. V shed 5 bases and J shed 6 bases, with 14 bases lying between them. Germline V lookup: CDR1 LNHDA, CDR2 SQIVND (reference sequence). This CDR3 is built from 14 residues. The DNA of the CDR3 is TGTGCCAGTAGTCCAAACAGCGCGGGTCAGCCCCAGCATTTT. It is translated as CASSPNSAGQPQHF.

The DNA for the CDR3 is TGTGCCAGCAGTTGGGCAGTGGGGGCTGGCACTGAAGCTTTCTTT. Translating it yields CASSWAVGAGTEAFF. The chain carries TRBV2 and TRBJ1-1; tentative D call: TRBD1 (6 bases). V lost 5 bases and J lost 4, with 17 bases in between. This CDR3 has 15 amino acids. Germline-derived CDR1 and CDR2 are SNHLY and FYNNEI.

The V gene is TRBV19, the J gene TRBJ2-7; D is unclear. The CDR3 has 15 amino acids. The germline CDR1 and CDR2 sequences are LNHDA and SQIVND (reference sequence). Trimming left V 4 bases short and J 0 bases short, with 13 bases between. The CDR3: CASSRSDGNSYEQYF. The CDR3, as DNA: TGTGCCAGTAGTAGATCGGACGGTAACTCCTACGAGCAGTACTTC.